The 11 T cell receptor beta chains given below trace back to one sample, sequenced in a study of cytomegalovirus exposure and HLA in healthy donors. It was with 60 Vbeta and 13 Jbeta primers that the PCR ran. Some clones are missing from TCRdb's copy, which holds only in-frame ones; the method was immunoSEQ multiplex PCR. In the table there are 59,000 or so clones, 65% to 90% of which are singletons. The source material was PBMCs. The origin of the receptors is a female donor in good health and CMV-seronegative.

The chain joins TRBV6-6 to TRBJ1-3, with 9 bases identical to TRBD1. CDR1 is MNHNY, CDR2 SVGAGI, per germline (reference sequence). Losses at the gene ends were 10 bases for V and 0 bases for J; bases not matched to a gene: 4. The CDR3 consists of 14 residues. The DNA of the CDR3 is TGTGCCATCCGGACAGGGGCCTCTGGAAACACCATATATTTT. It specifies CAIRTGASGNTIYF.

The rearrangement joins TRBV5-1 to TRBJ1-4; TRBD1 might be the D (6 bases). This CDR3 comprises 15 residues. Germline CDR1 reads SGHRS; CDR2 reads YFSETQ. The V gene lost 4 bases and the J gene lost 1 base, with 11 bases spanning the gap. The CDR3 reads CASSPTQGTNEKLFF. The CDR3, as DNA: TGCGCCAGCAGCCCGACACAGGGAACTAATGAAAAACTGTTTTTT.

The rearrangement joins TRBV27 to TRBJ2-1, with 13 bases matching TRBD2. The CDR3 extends over 19 amino acids. Germline-derived CDR1 and CDR2 are MNHEY and SMNVEV (reference sequence). The V and J ends lost 3 bases and 3 bases, in that order; junction bases with no gene match: 11. DNA for the CDR3: TGTGCCAGCAGTTTCCTTAGACTAGCGGGAGGTAACAACTACAATGAGCAGTTCTTC. Residues: CASSFLRLAGGNNYNEQFF.

The chain employs TRBV15 and TRBJ1-2; 7 bases are a match to TRBD1. The CDR3 consists of 13 residues. CDR1 and CDR2 (germline): LNHNV, YYDKDF (reference sequence). The junction had 2 bases not matched to a gene; V was cut back by 1 base and J by 6 bases. The CDR3 region has the DNA TGTGCCACCAGCAGAGGGGACAGCGATGGCTACACCTTC. Translated, it gives CATSRGDSDGYTF.

In this sample, this clone turned up once. V is TRBV5-4 and J is TRBJ1-2; D not certain. The CDR3 length is 15 residues. CDR1 and CDR2 (germline): SGHNT, YYREEE (reference sequence). Trimming removed 0 bases from V and 0 bases from J, with 9 bases in between. CDR3 sequence (DNA): TGTGCCAGCAGCTTGGAGGCCGGAGCTAACTATGGCTACACCTTC. This codes for CASSLEAGANYGYTF.

The chain joins TRBV21-1 to TRBJ1-3; the table names TRBD1, a call not compared with the DNA. TRBV21-1 is a listed pseudogene. The CDR3 extends over 12 amino acids. Written as DNA, the CDR3 is TGTTTACTACAGGGGTCTGGAAACACCATATATTTT. Translated, it gives CLLQGSGNTIYF.

DNA of the CDR3: TGCGCCAGCAGCTACGGGGGGATTTCTTACGAGCAGTACTTC. Translation gives CASSYGGISYEQYF. V usage is TRBV5-1 and J usage is TRBJ2-7, with TRBD2 matching over 7 bases. Germline V CDR1 and CDR2: SGHRS, YFSETQ. J lost 4 bases, V lost 3 bases, and 7 bases had no gene match. This CDR3 region has 14 residues. The variable domain in full, completed from reference TRBV5-1 and TRBJ2-7, reads KAGVTQTPRYLIKTRGQQVTLSCSPISGHRSVSWYQQTPGQGLQFLFEYFSETQRNKGNFPGRFSGRQFSNSRSEMNVSTLELGDSALYLCASSYGGISYEQYFGPGTRLTVT.

This chain links TRBV6-1 with TRBJ2-2; 13 nucleotides match TRBD2. Germline CDR1 is MNHNS and CDR2 is SASEGT. The ends lost 7 bases at V and 8 bases at J; junction bases unmatched: 7. The CDR3 totals 15 residues. The CDR3 coding sequence is TGTGCCAGCAAGGGGACTAGCGGGGTCACGGGGGAGCTGTTTTTT. Translated: CASKGTSGVTGELFF.

The rearrangement links TRBV6-5 to TRBJ2-7; 9 bases are a match to TRBD1. Germline V gene sequence: CDR1 MNHEY, CDR2 SVGAGI. The CDR3 consists of 16 residues. After removal of 2 bases from V and 4 bases from J, the junction contained 9 bases not matched to a gene. CDR3: CASSYITGGKWYEQYF. CDR3 DNA sequence: TGTGCCAGCAGTTACATTACAGGGGGCAAATGGTACGAGCAGTACTTC.

In nucleotides, the CDR3 is TGTGCCATCAGTGAGACAGAAAGCTATGGCTACACCTTC. It is translated as CAISETESYGYTF. The chain recombines TRBV10-3 with TRBJ1-2; D gene uncertain. Germline-derived CDR1 and CDR2 are ENHRY and SYGVKD. The CDR3 length is 13 residues. Trimming removed 2 bases at V and 4 bases at J, with 8 bases between.

The chain recombines TRBV9 with TRBJ2-7; 10 nucleotides line up with TRBD1. This CDR3 is built from 16 residues. J was trimmed by 2 bases and V by 3 bases; bases with no gene match: 8. Germline loops: CDR1 SGDLS, CDR2 YYNGEE. CDR3 residues: CASSEGQGSFAYEQYF. CDR3 nucleotide sequence: TGTGCCAGCAGCGAGGGACAGGGGTCATTTGCCTACGAGCAGTACTTC.